The following is a TCR beta chain sequence with its context. Its antigen is not known. This sample was taken from a study of beta chain features in type 1 diabetes. The overall study: There was similarity between patients and healthy donors in age, gender and cell yields.

Since all of the isolated RNA was reverse transcribed, expressed TCRB transcripts were what got sequenced. Naive, central memory and regulatory T cell samples averaged about 3.57 million immunoSEQ reads each. Libraries were prepared by immunoSEQ multiplex PCR; TCRdb keeps only in-frame clonotypes and omits some of them. The sample consists of under 300,000 clones, about a sixth of them appearing once. V gave up 3 bases and J gave up 7 bases, with 15 bases separating them. Germline V gene sequence: CDR1 SGDLS, CDR2 YYNGEE. CDR3 length: 14 residues. Overall study findings and caveats: In comparison with healthy donors, patients had naive, central memory and Treg TCRB repertoires that appeared more similar. Moderate but significant shortening of TCRB CDR3s was recorded in all four CD4+ subsets from Type 1 diabetes patients.

Each donor gave one heparinised blood draw averaging approximately 120 mL. This clonotype originated in a man aged 25-45 years with type 1 diabetes. The sequenced material came from naive CD4+ T cells from blood. The rearrangement joins TRBV9 to TRBJ2-3, with D possibly matching TRBD1 (5 bases). The CDR3 loop reads CASSEGRGWHTQYF. In DNA form, the CDR3 reads TGTGCCAGCAGCGAAGGTAGGGGATGGCATACGCAGTATTTT.